The 27 T cell receptor beta chains presented below share a single source sample, sequenced in a study of molecular identifiers for immune sequencing clone quantification. Each CDR3 protein gets one entry after TCRdb re-called the PCR reads with MiXCR. The sample lists some 580,000 distinct CDR3 sequences; 25% were seen once. Sequenced input: naive CD8+ T cells from blood, with Jurkat cell RNA spiked in. The sample's subset: FACS-sorted CD8+CD4-CCR7+CD45RA+ naive T cells. The source of these receptors is a human donor in good health. Some libraries in this study had Jurkat cell RNA spiked in.

This clonotype was observed many times. CDR3 loop: CASSPGTGGGEQYF. CDR3 in DNA: TGCGCCAGCAGCCCCGGGACAGGGGGTGGAGAGCAGTACTTC. The rearrangement joins TRBV5-1 to TRBJ2-7; the match to TRBD1 covers 11 bases. CDR1 and CDR2 from the germline V gene are SGHRS and YFSETQ. The trim removed 4 bases at V and 7 bases at J, leaving 7 bases unmatched. CDR3 length: 14 amino acids.

The genes are TRBV4-1 and TRBJ1-5, with a tentative D call TRBD1 (5 bases). The CDR3 contains 15 residues. Germline values: CDR1 MGHRA, CDR2 YSYEKL. V lost 4 bases, J lost 6 bases, and 16 bases lay in between. The CDR3 bases are TGCGCCAGCAGCCCCTTTGGGGCGCGAGGTCAGCCCCAGCATTTT. Translation: CASSPFGARGQPQHF.

This clonotype was observed many times. The V call is TRBV25-1, the J call TRBJ1-1; a weak D match, TRBD1 (6 bases). Deletions cut 10 bases from V and 6 bases from J, with 12 bases between. The CDR3 has 11 amino acids. CDR1 is MGHDK and CDR2 is SYGVNS in the germline V gene. The CDR3 coding sequence is TGTGCCACCAAGGGGGGGCCTGAAGCTTTCTTT. Amino acid sequence: CATKGGPEAFF.

Notes on this clonotype: One end of the junction fails to match germline, which may point to a read error. The CDR3 reads CASTQSGTDSYEQYF. CDR3 nucleotide sequence: TGTGCCAGCACCCAATCCGGGACAGACTCCTACGAGCAGTACTTC. The chain has TRBV16 and TRBJ2-7; 7 bases align to TRBD1. The CDR3 is 15 amino acids. The germline gives CDR1 KGHSY, CDR2 FQNENV.

With regard to this clonotype: A much larger clonotype is one base distant, so this may be a read error. V and J are TRBV24-1 and TRBJ1-3, with 7 bases fitting TRBD1. Germline V gene lookup returns CDR1 KGHDR and CDR2 SFDVKD. V shed 4 bases, J shed 0 bases, and the junction held 20 bases outside the gene matches. The CDR3 consists of 21 residues. The CDR3 nucleotides read TGTGCCACCAGTGACGTGTCCCGGGACAGAGGCGAACTAAGCTCTGGAAACACCATATATTTT. The encoded protein is CATSDVSRDRGELSSGNTIYF.

Comments on this clonotype: This may arise from a read error, as a much more abundant clone is one base away. V gene TRBV12-3 or TRBV12-4 combines with J gene TRBJ2-2; D is ambiguous. This CDR3 spans 13 amino acids. The CDR3 reads CVSTPGNTGELFF. In DNA, the CDR3 is TGTGTCAGCACTCCAGGGAACACCGGGGAGCTGTTTTTT.

The rearrangement joins TRBV6-2 or TRBV6-3 to TRBJ2-7, with D uncertain. The CDR3 totals 14 residues. With 2 bases removed from V and 3 bases from J, the gap between germline ends came to 11 bases. Germline CDR1 MNHEY, CDR2 SVGEGT. The CDR3 protein is CASSYPVRNYEQYF. The CDR3 DNA reads TGTGCCAGCAGTTACCCAGTCAGAAACTACGAGCAGTACTTC.

The chain's CDR3 is CASSYPQGPYEQYF. CDR3 nucleotide sequence: TGTGCCAGCAGTTACCCTCAGGGACCCTACGAGCAGTACTTC. The chain recombines TRBV6-2 or TRBV6-3 with TRBJ2-7; D possibly matches TRBD1 or TRBD2 (5 bases each). The length of the CDR3 is 14 residues. Trimming removed 2 bases at V and 2 bases at J, with 10 bases between. Germline CDR1 and CDR2: MNHEY and SVGEGT.

V usage is TRBV6-2 or TRBV6-3 and J usage is TRBJ1-5, with 11 bases lining up with TRBD1. The CDR3 runs to 17 residues. In germline, CDR1 is MNHEY, CDR2 SVGEGT. V shed 0 bases, J shed 6 bases, and the junction held 7 bases outside the gene matches. CDR3 sequence (DNA): TGTGCCAGCAGTTACTCGGGGACAGGGGGTTTCAGTCAGCCCCAGCATTTT. Amino acid sequence: CASSYSGTGGFSQPQHF.

This clonotype has a count of ten or more. DNA of the CDR3: TGCAGTGCTATAGAAGTTGGAGATACGCAGTATTTT. Its translation: CSAIEVGDTQYF. The J gene is TRBJ2-3, the V gene TRBV20-1; D gene unclear. Trimming took off 4 bases at V and 5 bases at J, with 10 bases between the two ends. In germline, CDR1 is DFQATT, CDR2 SNEGSKA (reference sequence). The CDR3 runs to 12 residues.

This chain connects TRBV30 to TRBJ2-7; D uncertain. V was clipped by 5 bases and J by 5 bases, with 7 bases between them. The length of the CDR3 is 10 residues. The germline gives CDR1 GTSNPN, CDR2 SVGIG (reference sequence). As DNA, the CDR3 is TGTGCCTGGGGAGTCAACGAGCAGTACTTC. Protein sequence: CAWGVNEQYF.

This clonotype occurred many times. The gene calls are TRBV6-5 and TRBJ2-7, with TRBD2 matching over 7 bases. The trim removed 2 bases at V and 2 bases at J, leaving 6 bases unmatched. The V gene's germline CDR1 is MNHEY and CDR2 SVGAGI. The CDR3 covers 15 residues. In DNA form, the CDR3 reads TGTGCCAGCAGTTACAAGTGGGGGGGAGCCTACGAGCAGTACTTC. Translating gives CASSYKWGGAYEQYF.

This clonotype came up many times. This chain links TRBV23-1 with TRBJ1-5, with TRBD1 matching 8 bases. TRBV23-1 is annotated as an ORF whose role is uncertain. The CDR3 is 13 amino acids. The J segment lost 2 bases and the V segment lost 9 bases, leaving 3 bases of the junction unmatched. This CDR3 reads CASPGQGNQPQHF. The CDR3 nucleotides read TGCGCCAGTCCGGGACAGGGCAATCAGCCCCAGCATTTT.

The CDR3 spells CASRSGRAGVNYNEQFF. The CDR3 DNA follows: TGTGCCAGCAGGTCCGGACGGGCGGGTGTCAATTACAATGAGCAGTTCTTC. V gene TRBV5-6 combines with J gene TRBJ2-1; D perhaps matches TRBD2 (5 bases). Germline values: CDR1 SGHDT, CDR2 YYEEEE. CDR3 length: 17 amino acids. The V and J ends lost 5 bases and 4 bases respectively, with 22 bases between them.

The gene calls are TRBV9 and TRBJ2-1, with D possibly being TRBD1 (6 bases). V shed 3 bases and J shed 9 bases, with 13 bases lying between them. The CDR3 consists of 13 residues. Germline CDR1 is SGDLS and CDR2 is YYNGEE. CDR3 nucleotides: TGTGCCAGCAGCGCCAGGGGCGGTGGTGAGCAGTTCTTC. It is translated as CASSARGGGEQFF.

This clonotype showed up many times. This chain connects TRBV7-4 to TRBJ2-4; 11 bases match TRBD2. The CDR3 consists of 16 residues. With 10 bases clipped from V and 0 bases from J, the junction kept 8 bases outside the gene matches. Germline CDR1 is SGHVT and CDR2 is SQSDAQ. The CDR3 here is CANVGTSGLAKNIQYF. The CDR3 region has the DNA TGTGCCAACGTCGGGACTAGCGGATTAGCCAAAAACATTCAGTACTTC.

Only one count was recorded for this clonotype. This sequence may be a read error, since a much larger clone differs from it by one base. The chain employs TRBV7-9 and TRBJ1-1; perhaps TRBD1 as D (5 bases). This CDR3 comprises 15 residues. Germline CDR1 is SEHNR and CDR2 is FQNEAQ (reference sequence). V lost 5 bases to trimming and J lost 8 bases, with 21 bases between them. The CDR3 reads CASSHIQTPGTEAFF. The CDR3 DNA reads as TGTGCCAGCAGCCACATACAAACCCCCGGGACCGAAGCTTTCTTT.

V gene TRBV19 combines with J gene TRBJ2-1; D may be TRBD1 (6 bases). Germline values: CDR1 LNHDA, CDR2 SQIVND (reference sequence). The CDR3 is 18 residues long. The V and J ends lost 3 bases and 5 bases respectively, with 23 bases between them. CDR3 in amino acids: CASSMPWTVRGMDNEQFF. CDR3 coding DNA: TGTGCCAGTAGTATGCCCTGGACAGTACGCGGCATGGACAATGAGCAGTTCTTC.

This clonotype was counted between two and nine times. This rearrangement joins TRBV6-5 to TRBJ2-1; unclear D gene. In germline, CDR1 is MNHEY, CDR2 SVGAGI. The germline V and J ends were trimmed by 4 bases and 2 bases, with 9 bases remaining between them. The CDR3 covers 14 residues. CDR3 protein: CASSFRQPYNEQFF. CDR3 DNA sequence: TGTGCCAGCAGTTTTAGACAACCCTACAATGAGCAGTTCTTC.

The V gene is TRBV7-3, the J gene TRBJ2-1; 11 positions match TRBD2. V lost 2 bases to trimming and J lost 5 bases; unmatched junction nucleotides: 2. CDR3 size: 15 residues. The germline CDR1 and CDR2 sequences are SGHTA and FQGTGA. The CDR3 bases are TGTGCCAGCAGCTTACTGACTAGCGGGAACAATGAGCAGTTCTTC. This gives the protein CASSLLTSGNNEQFF.

In this sample, this clonotype turned up many times. The chain has TRBV27 and TRBJ1-2; 9 bases map to TRBD1. The germline gives CDR1 MNHEY, CDR2 SMNVEV (reference sequence). The CDR3 loop spans 15 amino acids. V trimming: 6 bases; J trimming: 1 base; junction bases outside the gene matches: 6. The CDR3 loop is CASRNTGGSNYGYTF. The CDR3 DNA is TGTGCCAGCAGAAATACAGGGGGCAGTAACTATGGCTACACCTTC.

In this sample, this clonotype turned up many times. The rearrangement links TRBV25-1 to TRBJ2-7, with D unresolved. The V gene lost 6 bases and the J gene lost 3 bases, with 12 bases spanning the gap. CDR3 length: 13 amino acids. Germline V gene lookup returns CDR1 MGHDK and CDR2 SYGVNS. The CDR3 region is CASRALIGYEQYF. The CDR3 bases are TGTGCCAGCAGAGCCCTTATTGGCTACGAGCAGTACTTC.

As concerns this clonotype: The germline gene is not matched at one end of the junction; a read error may be the cause. The rearrangement uses TRBV7-8 and TRBJ1-1, with D hard to call. From germline, CDR1 is SGHVS and CDR2 FQNEAQ. CDR3 length: 16 amino acids. CDR3 in amino acids: CDSSLGLVLVRTEAFF. CDR3 sequence (DNA): TGTGACAGCAGCTTAGGTCTGGTGCTGGTAAGGACTGAAGCTTTCTTT.

This clonotype has at least ten counts. This sequence joins TRBV9 and TRBJ2-7, with a weak D call TRBD2 (5 bases). Per the germline V gene, CDR1 is SGDLS and CDR2 is YYNGEE. This CDR3 contains 15 residues. V lost 4 bases and J lost 5, with 19 bases in between. The chain's CDR3 is CASSPRTRSPDEQYF. CDR3 DNA: TGTGCCAGCAGCCCTCGGACTCGGTCTCCGGACGAGCAGTACTTC.

This clonotype was seen at least ten times. The chain combines TRBV12-3 or TRBV12-4 with TRBJ2-3; 10 nucleotides align to TRBD1. The CDR3 spans 18 residues. The V gene end was trimmed by 5 bases and the J gene end by 1 base; junction bases not matched to a gene: 12. The CDR3 DNA sequence: TGTGCCAGCAGTGCCTCCAGGGACAGGGGTTTCGGCACAGATACGCAGTATTTT. It yields the protein CASSASRDRGFGTDTQYF.

In this sample, this clonotype turned up a few times. V and J are TRBV6-2 or TRBV6-3 and TRBJ1-2; D possibly corresponds to TRBD1 (5 bases). Trimming took 6 bases from V and 1 from J, leaving 18 bases between them. Germline V lookup: CDR1 MNHEY, CDR2 SVGEGT. The CDR3 sequence is 16 residues long. The CDR3 nucleotides read TGTGCCAGCAGCCCGACAGCTGGAGATCGTAACTATGGCTACACCTTC. Translated, it gives CASSPTAGDRNYGYTF.

Only a few counts were recorded for this clonotype. CDR3 nucleotides: TGTGCCAGCAGCCTAGGAGACTGGGGAAGGGCCGGGGAGCTGTTTTTT. It yields the protein CASSLGDWGRAGELFF. The V gene is TRBV11-2, the J gene TRBJ2-2; D is uncertain. The V and J ends lost 5 bases and 6 bases respectively, with 19 bases between them. The CDR3 is 16 residues long. Germline values: CDR1 SGHAT, CDR2 FQNNGV.